This TCR beta chain is from a study of technical replicates of blood from a handful of donors. Libraries were prepared by immunoSEQ multiplex PCR; TCRdb keeps only in-frame clonotypes and omits some of them. The sample has about 78,000 clones, 85% to 95% seen once. This CDR3 contains 16 residues. Germline assignment: CDR1 SGHTA and CDR2 FQGTGA. Trimming cost V 1 base and J 0 bases; bases outside gene matches: 3. V usage is TRBV7-3 and J usage is TRBJ2-1, with 7 bases matching TRBD2. Input material: T cells isolated from PBMCs. The sequence was obtained from a human donor in good health. DNA of the CDR3: TGTGCCAGCAGCTTAAGAGGCGGGAGCTCCTACAATGAGCAGTTCTTC. The encoded protein is CASSLRGGSSYNEQFF.